The rows below give T cell receptor beta chains drawn from one sample of a study of blood T cell repertoires in COVID-19. This table comes from immunoSEQ multiplex PCR, and its TCRdb copy is limited to in-frame clones, with some not included. The sample yields approximately 220,000 clones, roughly four fifths seen once. The sequenced material came from PBMCs or T cells enriched from blood (not recorded which). The receptors stem from a woman aged 40 to 55 who had been exposed to COVID-19. The CDR3 runs from the conserved cysteine through the conserved F or W. The D gene is left open where the match is weak. Only part of the rows carry a size: once, few, many, or a class if the clone is expanded.

d_gene	abundance	v_gene	j_gene	CDR3nt	CDR3aa
-	-	TRBV9	TRBJ1-5	TGTGCCAGCAGCTCCGGGGGACCCTCCAGCAATCAGCCCCAGCATTTT	CASSSGGPSSNQPQHF
TRBD1	-	TRBV11-2	TRBJ2-7	TGTGCCAGCAGCTCCAGACAGGGATTCTACGAGCAGTACTTC	CASSSRQGFYEQYF
TRBD2	-	TRBV7-2	TRBJ2-7	TGTGCCAGCAGCTTAGTAGGGACTAGCGGGCCTAAGGGGGAGCAGTACTTC	CASSLVGTSGPKGEQYF
-	-	TRBV4-1	TRBJ1-4	TGCGCCAGCAGCCAAGAGGGCCTTCTAAGCGGTGAAAAACTGTTTTTT	CASSQEGLLSGEKLFF
-	-	TRBV10-3	TRBJ2-2	TGTGCCACTAGACAGGCCACCGGGGAGCTGTTTTTT	CATRQATGELFF
-	-	TRBV12-5	TRBJ2-3	TGTGCTAGTGGTTTCCCAATTGGGCGGGGAAGCACAGATACGCAGTATTTT	CASGFPIGRGSTDTQYF
-	-	TRBV12-3/TRBV12-4	TRBJ1-2	TGTGCCAGCAGCAACCTTGGCGGTGGCTACACCTTC	CASSNLGGGYTF
TRBD2	once	TRBV5-1	TRBJ2-3	TGCGCCAGCAGCTTGGAGCGGGGGGCCTCCACAGATACGCAGTATTTT	CASSLERGASTDTQYF
-	-	TRBV7-2	TRBJ1-2	TGTGCCAGCAGCTTAGGGGCCCGGGGGGTACTCGGCTACACCTTC	CASSLGARGVLGYTF
TRBD1	-	TRBV27	TRBJ2-2	TGTGCCAGCAGTTTACAGGGGGCTGGCGGGGAGCTGTTTTTT	CASSLQGAGGELFF
-	-	TRBV3-1/TRBV3-2	TRBJ1-1	TGTGCCAGCAGCCAACAGTCCACTGAAGCTTTCTTT	CASSQQSTEAFF
TRBD2	-	TRBV7-2	TRBJ2-3	TGTGCCAGCAGCGGGCGGGGGACCACAGATACGCAGTATTTT	CASSGRGTTDTQYF
-	-	TRBV5-4	TRBJ1-2	TGTGCCAGCAGCCCGAGTCTAGGGGAATATGGAGGCTACACCTTC	CASSPSLGEYGGYTF
-	-	TRBV4-1	TRBJ1-2	TGCGCCAGCAGCCAACTACAGGGATCAGGGGGCTACACCTTC	CASSQLQGSGGYTF
-	-	TRBV28	TRBJ2-2	TGTGCCAGCAGTTTGCGCCCGGCGGGGACTAACACCGGGGAGCTGTTTTTT	CASSLRPAGTNTGELFF
TRBD2	few	TRBV7-2	TRBJ2-5	TGTGCCAGCAGCCTAAGCGGGGGGTACGGGTGGGAGACCCAGTACTTC	CASSLSGGYGWETQYF
-	-	TRBV9	TRBJ1-5	TGTGCCAGCAGCGTAGACAGCGGTCAGCCCCAGCATTTT	CASSVDSGQPQHF
-	-	TRBV27	TRBJ2-7	TGTGCCAGCAGTAATACGGATCTCGGGTCCTACGAGCAGTACTTC	CASSNTDLGSYEQYF
TRBD1	-	TRBV7-9	TRBJ1-1	TGTGCCAGCAGCTTAGCGCCACAGGGGCGAGCTTTCTTT	CASSLAPQGRAFF
-	-	TRBV11-2	TRBJ2-1	TGTGCCAGCAGCCCTTGGGGGGAAAGACCGAGATTTAACAATGAGCAGTTCTTC	CASSPWGERPRFNNEQFF
-	-	TRBV7-9	TRBJ2-1	TGTGCCAGCAGCTTAGATACTGGGGGCCTCTACAATGAGCAGTTCTTC	CASSLDTGGLYNEQFF
TRBD1	-	TRBV27	TRBJ1-1	TGTGCCAGCAGTCGGTGGGACAGGGGGCTCCTTGTGAACACTGAAGCTTTCTTT	CASSRWDRGLLVNTEAFF
-	-	TRBV19	TRBJ2-2	TGTGCCAGTAGTATAGCGGGTACCGGGGAGCTGTTTTTT	CASSIAGTGELFF
TRBD1	once	TRBV7-2	TRBJ1-1	TGTGCCAGCAGACCTACCCGGACAGGGAACACTGAAGCTTTCTTT	CASRPTRTGNTEAFF
-	-	TRBV5-8	TRBJ1-1	TGTGCCAGCAGCCTGAGACAGTACACTGAAGCTTTCTTT	CASSLRQYTEAFF
-	-	TRBV2	TRBJ1-2	TGTGCCAGCAGTGAGGACAGAGTTAATACCTTC	CASSEDRVNTF
-	-	TRBV19	TRBJ1-3	TGTGCCAGTAGTATCCAATTCTCTGGAAACACCATATATTTT	CASSIQFSGNTIYF
-	-	TRBV3-1/TRBV3-2	TRBJ2-1	TGTGCCAGCAGCCAAGATCTTGTGAGATACAATGAGCAGTTCTTC	CASSQDLVRYNEQFF
TRBD2	-	TRBV7-2	TRBJ2-1	TGTGCCAGCAGCTCCTACTCGGGACTAGCGGGGGGGGATGAGCAGTTCTTC	CASSSYSGLAGGDEQFF
TRBD1	-	TRBV7-2	TRBJ1-2	TGTGCCAGCAGCTTAGGACAGGGGGGAACTATTGATGGCTACACCTTC	CASSLGQGGTIDGYTF
-	many	TRBV2	TRBJ2-1	TGTGCCAGCAGTGATCCCAGGACAGTCGTCAATGAGCAGTTCTTC	CASSDPRTVVNEQFF
-	-	TRBV18	TRBJ2-5	TGTGCCAGCTCACCACCGTCGCAGCAAGAGACCCAGTACTTC	CASSPPSQQETQYF
-	-	TRBV2	TRBJ2-3	TGTGCCAGCAGTGACCCCGGGGACTTCACAGATACGCAGTATTTT	CASSDPGDFTDTQYF
-	-	TRBV20-1	TRBJ1-1	TGCAGTGCTAGAAGCGGGCAGCAAGCTTTCTTT	CSARSGQQAFF
-	-	TRBV6-5	TRBJ1-6	TGTGCCAGCGGGGCACCCGATAATTCACCCCTCCACTTT	CASGAPDNSPLHF
TRBD1	-	TRBV10-3	TRBJ1-3	TGTGCCATTCGGGACAGGGGGCCTGGAAACACCATATATTTT	CAIRDRGPGNTIYF
-	-	TRBV6-4	TRBJ2-2	TGTGCCAGCAGTGATTTAGAGGCCGGGGAGCTGTTTTTT	CASSDLEAGELFF
-	-	TRBV5-1	TRBJ1-2	TGCGCCAGCAGCTTGGAAGTGGGAGCGAATGGCTACACCTTC	CASSLEVGANGYTF
-	-	TRBV27	TRBJ2-7	TGTGCCAGCATAGGAGCGGGCTACGAGCAGTACTTC	CASIGAGYEQYF
TRBD2	-	TRBV4-1	TRBJ2-3	TGCGCCAGCAGTCCAGGACTAGCGGGGGGAATAAGAGCAGATACGCAGTATTTT	CASSPGLAGGIRADTQYF